This record covers a single T cell receptor beta chain. Its target is not known. The record originates from a study of T cell responses to AZD1222 COVID-19 vaccine. Overall study findings and caveats: Most donors were white British and more were female, and clonal diversity was possibly underestimated.

The germline CDR1 and CDR2 sequences are SQVTM and ANQGSEA. CDR3 size: 14 residues. The V end was cut by 5 bases, the J end by 1 base, with 13 bases between. Only in-frame clones appear in the TCRdb table, and some are missing; sequencing was by immunoSEQ multiplex PCR. The profile shows about 160,000 clones, 80% to 90% of them singletons. V usage is TRBV29-1 and J usage is TRBJ2-3; maybe TRBD1 (6 bases). The sequenced sample was peripheral blood, obtained on day 0 of AZD1222 vaccination. The source of this sequence is an adult in good health. CDR3 nucleotide sequence: TGCAGCGTTCAGGGGATGGGGGGCACAGATACGCAGTATTTT. Protein sequence: CSVQGMGGTDTQYF.